This entry concerns a single T cell receptor beta chain. The data are from a study of blood T cell repertoires in COVID-19. On the study more broadly: Sites across the United States, Italy and Spain contributed samples from acute and convalescent COVID-19. Sources were T cells, B-cell-depleted T cells, or PBMCs; the material itself was cDNA or gDNA.

Authors' data handling: Reference gene primer amplification yielded estimated nucleated cell counts. Sequencing was performed with immunoSEQ multiplex PCR; in TCRdb, only in-frame clones are kept and a portion is missing. The V and J calls and clone size are taken from that table; D and trimming were inferred from the DNA. The sample records some 290,000 clones, approximately 80% being singletons. Germline V lookup: CDR1 SGHTA, CDR2 FQGNSA. The V segment lost 1 base and the J segment 3 bases; nucleotides outside the gene matches: 6. CDR3 length: 15 amino acids. The rearrangement uses TRBV7-2 and TRBJ2-7, with 7 bases that match TRBD1. What was sequenced was peripheral blood. The source is a woman aged 55-70 years with active or convalescent COVID-19. The CDR3 nucleotides are TGTGCCAGCAGCTTAGGGGGACAGCCAGTCTACGAGCAGTACTTC. As protein: CASSLGGQPVYEQYF.